This T cell receptor beta chain was sequenced in a study of OX40 agonist ivuxolimab in advanced cancers. Using immunoSEQ multiplex PCR, the repertoire was profiled, and TCRdb retains in-frame clones only, with some absent. The sample has fewer than 80,000 clones; 91% are singletons. The CDR3 covers 13 residues. Between the trimmed V and J ends, which lost 5 bases and 6 bases, there was a span of 13 bases. CDR1 LGHNA and CDR2 YNFKEQ come from the germline V gene. The chain carries TRBV4-2 and TRBJ1-1, with a possible D match to TRBD1 (5 bases). The sequence derives from an adult with an advanced solid tumor such as melanoma, head and neck, liver or kidney cancer. Sample: CD4+ or CD8+ T cells sorted from blood, taken in a trial of the OX40 agonist ivuxolimab. The CDR3 is CASSWLDNPEAFF. The CDR3 nucleotides are TGTGCCAGCAGCTGGCTGGACAACCCTGAAGCTTTCTTT.